A selection of T cell receptor beta chains follows, all from one sample in a study of identical twins. TCRdb itself ran the 5' RACE reads through MiXCR, one entry per CDR3 protein. The data contain fewer than 650,000 distinct CDR3 sequences, over 8.5% of them singletons. These data were likewise used in another study, on yellow fever vaccine responses in identical twins.

The material sequenced was PBMCs. Receptors originate from a woman younger than 35 in good health. Each CDR3 is given with its conserved first and last residue. The order of the fields is V gene, J gene, D gene, clone size, CDR3 protein, CDR3 DNA. A D gene is named only where the DNA matches it firmly. Size is omitted from some rows. Given values are once, few, many or a class for expanded clones.

V gene: TRBV4-1
J gene: TRBJ2-3
D gene: NA
clone size: NA
CDR3 protein: CASSQELPSTDTQYF
CDR3 DNA: TGCGCCAGCAGCCAAGAGCTGCCTAGCACAGATACGCAGTATTTT

V gene: TRBV13
J gene: TRBJ2-4
D gene: NA
clone size: many
CDR3 protein: CASSSMDGFHSGIQYF
CDR3 DNA: TGTGCCAGCAGCTCAATGGACGGTTTCCATTCGGGCATTCAGTACTTC

V gene: TRBV5-1
J gene: TRBJ2-1
D gene: TRBD1
clone size: many
CDR3 protein: CASSPTGERYNEQFF
CDR3 DNA: TGCGCCAGCAGCCCGACAGGGGAACGGTACAATGAGCAGTTCTTC

V gene: TRBV7-9
J gene: TRBJ2-7
D gene: NA
clone size: few
CDR3 protein: CASSSQGFSYEQYF
CDR3 DNA: TGTGCCAGCAGCTCCCAGGGGTTCAGCTACGAGCAGTACTTC

V gene: TRBV29-1
J gene: TRBJ1-2
D gene: TRBD1
clone size: NA
CDR3 protein: CSVEVGQGAYGYTF
CDR3 DNA: TGCAGCGTTGAGGTGGGACAGGGGGCATATGGCTACACCTTC

V gene: TRBV29-1
J gene: TRBJ1-1
D gene: NA
clone size: NA
CDR3 protein: CSVAGAFF
CDR3 DNA: TGCAGCGTTGCCGGGGCTTTCTTT

V gene: TRBV5-1
J gene: TRBJ2-3
D gene: TRBD2
clone size: few
CDR3 protein: CASSLGTSKSTDTQYF
CDR3 DNA: TGCGCCAGCAGCCTCGGGACTAGCAAGAGTACAGATACGCAGTATTTT

V gene: TRBV28
J gene: TRBJ2-1
D gene: NA
clone size: few
CDR3 protein: CASSLTPHSNNEQFF
CDR3 DNA: TGTGCCAGCAGTTTAACGCCTCACAGTAACAATGAGCAGTTCTTC

V gene: TRBV9
J gene: TRBJ2-3
D gene: NA
clone size: few
CDR3 protein: CASSKQTADTQYF
CDR3 DNA: TGTGCCAGCAGCAAGCAGACGGCAGATACGCAGTATTTT

V gene: TRBV15
J gene: TRBJ2-7
D gene: TRBD2
clone size: few
CDR3 protein: CATRGGLNEQYF
CDR3 DNA: TGTGCCACCCGGGGGGGCCTAAACGAGCAGTACTTC

V gene: TRBV12-3/TRBV12-4
J gene: TRBJ2-3
D gene: TRBD1
clone size: many
CDR3 protein: CASTSSLDRGPDTQYF
CDR3 DNA: TGTGCCAGCACCTCCAGTCTGGACAGGGGGCCAGATACGCAGTATTTT